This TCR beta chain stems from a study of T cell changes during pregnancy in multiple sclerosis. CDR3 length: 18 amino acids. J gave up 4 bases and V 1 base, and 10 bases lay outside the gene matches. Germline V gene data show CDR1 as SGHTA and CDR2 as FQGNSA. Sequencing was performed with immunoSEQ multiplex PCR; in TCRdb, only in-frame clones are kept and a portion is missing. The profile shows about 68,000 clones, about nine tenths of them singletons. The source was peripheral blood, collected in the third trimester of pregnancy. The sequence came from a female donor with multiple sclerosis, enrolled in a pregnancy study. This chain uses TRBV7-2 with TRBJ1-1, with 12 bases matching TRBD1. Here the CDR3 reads CASSLVGGTGGRATEAFF. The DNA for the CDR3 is TGTGCCAGCAGCTTAGTAGGGGGGACAGGGGGCCGGGCCACTGAAGCTTTCTTT.